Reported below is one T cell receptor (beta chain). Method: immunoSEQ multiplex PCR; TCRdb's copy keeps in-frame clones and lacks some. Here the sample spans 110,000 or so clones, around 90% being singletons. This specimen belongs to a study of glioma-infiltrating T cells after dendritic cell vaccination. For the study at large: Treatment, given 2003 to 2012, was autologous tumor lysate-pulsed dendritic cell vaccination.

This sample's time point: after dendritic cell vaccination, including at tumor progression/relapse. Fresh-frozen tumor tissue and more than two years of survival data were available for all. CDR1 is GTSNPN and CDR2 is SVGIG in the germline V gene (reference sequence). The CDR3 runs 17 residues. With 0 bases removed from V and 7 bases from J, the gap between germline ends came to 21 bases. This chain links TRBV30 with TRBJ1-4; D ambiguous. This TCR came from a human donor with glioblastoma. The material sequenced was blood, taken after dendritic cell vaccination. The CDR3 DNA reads TGTGCCTGGAGTGTAAGCCCAGGACGGGGTACGAGTGAAAAACTGTTTTTT. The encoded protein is CAWSVSPGRGTSEKLFF.